Included here is one T cell receptor (beta chain) sequence, with context. Its antigen is undetermined. The data stem from a study of OX40 agonist ivuxolimab in advanced cancers. Study summary: All patients had ivuxolimab intravenously every 2 weeks at 0.01 to 10 mg/kg.

Germline V gene sequence: CDR1 SGHTA, CDR2 FQGNSA. V was trimmed by 9 bases and J by 5 bases, leaving 18 bases between them. There are 14 residues in the CDR3. Here immunoSEQ multiplex PCR was the method, and the copy in TCRdb shows in-frame clones only, minus some. The sample holds about 61,000 clones, 80% to 85% seen once. With baseline, cycle 4 day 1, and cycle 7 day 1 as timepoints, blood was sampled. Notes on the study in general: Clonal expansion among partial responders at 0.1-3.0 mg/kg ranked near the lowest. The authors also found low normalized T-cell clonal expansion in some nonresponders.

Specimen: CD4+ or CD8+ T cells sorted from blood, collected in a trial of the OX40 agonist ivuxolimab. The V and J genes are TRBV7-2 and TRBJ2-3, with D possibly matching TRBD2 (5 bases). This receptor was identified in an adult with an advanced solid tumor such as melanoma, head and neck, liver or kidney cancer. In DNA, the CDR3 is TGTGCCAGTAGACCTTTAGCCCGGGGAGATACGCAGTATTTT. This sequence encodes CASRPLARGDTQYF.